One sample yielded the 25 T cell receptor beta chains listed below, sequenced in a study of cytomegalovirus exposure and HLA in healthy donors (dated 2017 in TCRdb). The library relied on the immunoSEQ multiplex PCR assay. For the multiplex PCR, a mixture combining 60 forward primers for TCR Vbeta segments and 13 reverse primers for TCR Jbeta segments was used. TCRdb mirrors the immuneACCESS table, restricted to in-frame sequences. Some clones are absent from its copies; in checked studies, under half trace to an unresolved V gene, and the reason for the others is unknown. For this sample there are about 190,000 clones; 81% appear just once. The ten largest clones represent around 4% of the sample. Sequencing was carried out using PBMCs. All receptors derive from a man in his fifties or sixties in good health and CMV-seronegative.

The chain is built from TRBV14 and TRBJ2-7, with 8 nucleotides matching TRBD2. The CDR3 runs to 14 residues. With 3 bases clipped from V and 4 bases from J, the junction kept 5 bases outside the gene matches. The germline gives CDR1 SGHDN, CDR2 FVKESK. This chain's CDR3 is CASSQTSALYEQYF. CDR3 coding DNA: TGTGCCAGCAGCCAGACTAGCGCGCTGTACGAGCAGTACTTC. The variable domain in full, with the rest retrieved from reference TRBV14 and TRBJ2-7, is EAGVTQFPSHSVIEKGQTVTLRCDPISGHDNLYWYRRVMGKEIKFLLHFVKESKQDESGMPNNRFLAERTGGTYSTLKVQPAELEDSGVYFCASSQTSALYEQYFGPGTRLTVT.

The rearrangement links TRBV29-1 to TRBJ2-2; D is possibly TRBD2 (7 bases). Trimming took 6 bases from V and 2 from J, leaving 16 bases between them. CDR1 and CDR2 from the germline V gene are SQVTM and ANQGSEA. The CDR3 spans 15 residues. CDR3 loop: CSVARGGGNTGELFF. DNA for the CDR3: TGCAGCGTCGCGAGGGGGGGCGGTAACACCGGGGAGCTGTTTTTT.

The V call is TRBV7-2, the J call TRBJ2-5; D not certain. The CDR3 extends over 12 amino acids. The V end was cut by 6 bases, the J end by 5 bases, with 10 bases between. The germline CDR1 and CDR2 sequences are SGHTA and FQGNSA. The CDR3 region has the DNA TGTGCCAGCAGTCCAACCGGTGAGACCCAGTACTTC. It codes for CASSPTGETQYF.

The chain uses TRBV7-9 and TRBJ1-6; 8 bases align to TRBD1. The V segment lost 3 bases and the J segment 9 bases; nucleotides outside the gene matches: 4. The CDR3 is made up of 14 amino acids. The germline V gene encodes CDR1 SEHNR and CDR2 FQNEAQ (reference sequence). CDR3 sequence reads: CASSLDRVSSPLHF. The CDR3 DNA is TGTGCCAGCAGCTTGGACAGGGTTAGTTCACCCCTCCACTTT. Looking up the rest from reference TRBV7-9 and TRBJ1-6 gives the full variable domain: DTGVSQNPRHKITKRGQNVTFRCDPISEHNRLYWYRQTLGQGPEFLTYFQNEAQLEKSRLLSDRFSAERPKGSFSTLEIQRTEQGDSAMYLCASSLDRVSSPLHFGNGTRLTVT.

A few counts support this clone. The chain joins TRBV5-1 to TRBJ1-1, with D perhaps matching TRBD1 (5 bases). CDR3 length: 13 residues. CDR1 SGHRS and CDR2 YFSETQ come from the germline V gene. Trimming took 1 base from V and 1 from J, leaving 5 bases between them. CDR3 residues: CASSLTGNTEAFF. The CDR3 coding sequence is TGCGCCAGCAGCTTGACAGGGAACACTGAAGCTTTCTTT.

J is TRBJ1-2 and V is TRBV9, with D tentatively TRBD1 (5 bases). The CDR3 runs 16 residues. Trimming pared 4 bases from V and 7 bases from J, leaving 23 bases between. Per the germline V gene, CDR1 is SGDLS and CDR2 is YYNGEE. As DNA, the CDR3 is TGTGCCAGCAGCCCATACCCGACAGACCTCGTTGGTGGCTACACCTTC. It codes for CASSPYPTDLVGGYTF.

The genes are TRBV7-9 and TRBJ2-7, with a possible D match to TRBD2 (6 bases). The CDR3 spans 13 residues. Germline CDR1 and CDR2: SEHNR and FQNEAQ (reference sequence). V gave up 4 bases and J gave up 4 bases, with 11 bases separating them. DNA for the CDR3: TGTGCCAGCAGCTCTGGGGGGAGGTACGAGCAGTACTTC. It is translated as CASSSGGRYEQYF.

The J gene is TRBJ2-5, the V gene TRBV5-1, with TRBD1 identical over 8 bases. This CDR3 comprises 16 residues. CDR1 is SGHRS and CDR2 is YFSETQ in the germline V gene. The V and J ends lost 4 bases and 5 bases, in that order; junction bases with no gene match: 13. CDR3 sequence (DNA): TGCGCCAGCAGCGGGGGACAGGTCGGGGCTCGGGAGACCCAGTACTTC. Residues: CASSGGQVGARETQYF.

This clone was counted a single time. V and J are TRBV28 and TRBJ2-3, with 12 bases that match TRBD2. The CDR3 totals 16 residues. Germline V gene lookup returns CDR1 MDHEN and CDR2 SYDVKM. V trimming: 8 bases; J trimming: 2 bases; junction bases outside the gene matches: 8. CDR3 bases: TGTGCCAGCTCTAGCGGGGGGGCCTTTGCCACAGATACGCAGTATTTT. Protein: CASSSGGAFATDTQYF.

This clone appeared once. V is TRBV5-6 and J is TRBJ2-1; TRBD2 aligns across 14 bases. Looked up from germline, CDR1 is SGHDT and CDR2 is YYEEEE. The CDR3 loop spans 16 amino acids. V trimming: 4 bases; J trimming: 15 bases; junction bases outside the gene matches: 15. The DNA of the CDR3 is TGTGCCAGCAGCCCCCAACAGGGACTAGCGGGGGCTTCCCTGTTCTTC. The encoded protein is CASSPQQGLAGASLFF.

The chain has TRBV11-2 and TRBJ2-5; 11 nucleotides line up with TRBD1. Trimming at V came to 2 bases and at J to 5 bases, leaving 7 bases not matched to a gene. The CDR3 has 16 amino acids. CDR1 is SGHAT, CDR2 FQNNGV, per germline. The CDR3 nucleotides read TGTGCCAGCAGCTTACGGTCTGGGGACAGGGGGGAGACCCAGTACTTC. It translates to CASSLRSGDRGETQYF.

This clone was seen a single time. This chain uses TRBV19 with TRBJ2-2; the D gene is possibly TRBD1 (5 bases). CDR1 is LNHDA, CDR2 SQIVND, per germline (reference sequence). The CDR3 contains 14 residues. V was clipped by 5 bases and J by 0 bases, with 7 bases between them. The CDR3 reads CASSLTANTGELFF. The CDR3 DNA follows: TGTGCCAGTAGTTTGACAGCGAACACCGGGGAGCTGTTTTTT.

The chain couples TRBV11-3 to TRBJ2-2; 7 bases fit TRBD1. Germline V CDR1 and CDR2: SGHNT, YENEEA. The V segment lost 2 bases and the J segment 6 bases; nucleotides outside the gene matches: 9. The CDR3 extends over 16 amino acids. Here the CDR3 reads CASSLKTGSLAGELFF. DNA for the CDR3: TGTGCCAGCAGCTTAAAGACAGGGTCCTTGGCCGGGGAGCTGTTTTTT. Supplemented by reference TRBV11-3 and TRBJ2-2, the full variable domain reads EAGVVQSPRYKIIEKKQPVAFWCNPISGHNTLYWYLQNLGQGPELLIRYENEEAVDDSQLPKDRFSAERLKGVDSTLKIQPAELGDSAVYLCASSLKTGSLAGELFFGEGSRLTVL.

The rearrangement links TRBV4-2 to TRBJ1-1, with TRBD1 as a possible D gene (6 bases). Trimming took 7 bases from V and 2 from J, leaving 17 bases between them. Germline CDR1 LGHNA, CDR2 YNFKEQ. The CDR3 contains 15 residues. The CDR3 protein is CASMPGGGQNTEAFF. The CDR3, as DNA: TGTGCCAGCATGCCGGGGGGGGGCCAAAACACTGAAGCTTTCTTT.

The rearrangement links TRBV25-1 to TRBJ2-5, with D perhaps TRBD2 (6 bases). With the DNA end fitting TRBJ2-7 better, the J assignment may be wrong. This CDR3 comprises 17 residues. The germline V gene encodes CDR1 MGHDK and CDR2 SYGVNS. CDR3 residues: CASQPAKGTEGSYEQYF. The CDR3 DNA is TGTGCCAGCCAGCCAGCAAAAGGGACGGAGGGCTCCTACGAGCAGTACTTC.

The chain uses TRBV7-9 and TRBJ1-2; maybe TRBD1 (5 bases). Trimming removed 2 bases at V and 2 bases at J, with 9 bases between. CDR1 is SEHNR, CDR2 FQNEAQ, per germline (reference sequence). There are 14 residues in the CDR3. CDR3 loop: CASSLQGTNYGYTF. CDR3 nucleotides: TGTGCCAGCAGCTTACAGGGAACCAACTATGGCTACACCTTC.

CDR3 sequence: CSARPAGDADTQYF. The CDR3 DNA sequence: TGCAGCGCCCGTCCAGCGGGGGATGCAGATACGCAGTATTTT. V and J are TRBV29-1 and TRBJ2-3; 8 bases line up with TRBD2. Germline CDR1 and CDR2: SQVTM and ANQGSEA. V trimming: 7 bases; J trimming: 4 bases; junction bases outside the gene matches: 10. The CDR3 runs to 14 residues.

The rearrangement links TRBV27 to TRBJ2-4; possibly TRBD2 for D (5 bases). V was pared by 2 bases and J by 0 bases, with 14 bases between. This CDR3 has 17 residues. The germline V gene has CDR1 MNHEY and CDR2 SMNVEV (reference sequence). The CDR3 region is CASSLVAGGLAKNIQYF. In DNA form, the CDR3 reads TGTGCCAGCAGTTTAGTCGCCGGCGGACTAGCCAAAAACATTCAGTACTTC.

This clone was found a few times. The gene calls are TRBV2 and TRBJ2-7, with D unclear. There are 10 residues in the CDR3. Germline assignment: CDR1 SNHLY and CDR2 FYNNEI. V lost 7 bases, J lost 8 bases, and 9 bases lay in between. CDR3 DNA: TGTGCCAGCACCCTTAGTAAGCAGTACTTC. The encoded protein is CASTLSKQYF.

The CDR3 is CASSFLSGGAETQYF. In DNA, the CDR3 is TGTGCCAGCAGCTTTCTTAGCGGGGGGGCTGAGACCCAGTACTTC. This sequence joins TRBV11-2 and TRBJ2-5; 11 bases are a match to TRBD2. V lost 3 bases, J lost 5 bases, and 5 bases stayed unmatched. The CDR3 is 15 residues long. The germline CDR1 and CDR2 sequences are SGHAT and FQNNGV.

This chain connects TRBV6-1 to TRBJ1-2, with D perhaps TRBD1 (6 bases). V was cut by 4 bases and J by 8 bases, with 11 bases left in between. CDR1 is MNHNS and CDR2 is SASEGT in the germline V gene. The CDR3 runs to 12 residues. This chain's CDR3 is CASSVTGQGYTF. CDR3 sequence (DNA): TGTGCCAGCAGTGTGACAGGTCAGGGCTACACCTTC.

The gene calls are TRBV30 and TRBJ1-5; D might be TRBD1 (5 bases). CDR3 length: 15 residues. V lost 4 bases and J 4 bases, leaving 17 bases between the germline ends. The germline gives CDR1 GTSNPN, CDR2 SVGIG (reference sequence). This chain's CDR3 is CAWKYGTLANQPQHF. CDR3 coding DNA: TGTGCCTGGAAATACGGGACTCTAGCAAATCAGCCCCAGCATTTT.

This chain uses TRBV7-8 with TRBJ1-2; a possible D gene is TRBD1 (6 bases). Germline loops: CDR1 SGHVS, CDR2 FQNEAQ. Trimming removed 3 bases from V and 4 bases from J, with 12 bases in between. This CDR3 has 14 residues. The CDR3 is CASSFQQGTYGYTF. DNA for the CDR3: TGTGCCAGCAGCTTTCAACAGGGTACCTATGGCTACACCTTC.

CDR3 nucleotides: TGTGCCAGCAGCTTTCGGGTTCAGGGGACACGGGGCACTGAAGCTTTCTTT. Translating it yields CASSFRVQGTRGTEAFF. The chain uses TRBV13 and TRBJ1-1, with D possibly being TRBD1 (6 bases). Germline V gene data show CDR1 as PRHDT and CDR2 as FYEKMQ (reference sequence). The CDR3 has 17 amino acids. Between the trimmed V and J ends, which lost 3 bases and 4 bases, there was a span of 21 bases.

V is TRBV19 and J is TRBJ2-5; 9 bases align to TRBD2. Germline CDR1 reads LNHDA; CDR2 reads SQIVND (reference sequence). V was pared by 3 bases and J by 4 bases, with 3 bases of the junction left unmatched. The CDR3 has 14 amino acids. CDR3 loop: CASSIGTSPETQYF. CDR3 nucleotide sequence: TGTGCCAGTAGTATCGGGACTAGCCCAGAGACCCAGTACTTC. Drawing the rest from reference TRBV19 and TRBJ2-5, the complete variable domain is DGGITQSPKYLFRKEGQNVTLSCEQNLNHDAMYWYRQDPGQGLRLIYYSQIVNDFQKGDIAEGYSVSREKKESFPLTVTSAQKNPTAFYLCASSIGTSPETQYFGPGTRLLVL.